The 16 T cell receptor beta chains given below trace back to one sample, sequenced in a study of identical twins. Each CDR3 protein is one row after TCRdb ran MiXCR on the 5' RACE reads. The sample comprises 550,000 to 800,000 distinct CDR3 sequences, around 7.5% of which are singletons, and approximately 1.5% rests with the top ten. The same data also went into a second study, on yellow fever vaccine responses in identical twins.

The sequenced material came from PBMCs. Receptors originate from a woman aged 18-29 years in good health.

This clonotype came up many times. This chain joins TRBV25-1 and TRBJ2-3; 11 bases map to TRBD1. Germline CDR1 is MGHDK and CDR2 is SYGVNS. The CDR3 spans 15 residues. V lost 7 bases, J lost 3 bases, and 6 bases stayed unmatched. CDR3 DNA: TGTGCCAGCAACGGACAGGGGGCGAGGACAGATACGCAGTATTTT. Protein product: CASNGQGARTDTQYF.

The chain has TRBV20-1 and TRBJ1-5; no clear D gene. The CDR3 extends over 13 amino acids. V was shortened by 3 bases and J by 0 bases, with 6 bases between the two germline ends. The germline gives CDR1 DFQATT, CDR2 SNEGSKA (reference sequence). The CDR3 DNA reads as TGCAGTGCTAGGTTCCTTAGCAATCAGCCCCAGCATTTT. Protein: CSARFLSNQPQHF.

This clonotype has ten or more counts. The CDR3, as DNA: TGTGCCAGCAGAGCGAGACAGGGTGTTGACTACGAGCAGTACTTC. Amino acid sequence: CASRARQGVDYEQYF. This chain joins TRBV12-3 or TRBV12-4 and TRBJ2-7; 7 nucleotides agree with TRBD1. This CDR3 has 15 amino acids. Trimming cost V 6 bases and J 3 bases; bases outside gene matches: 11.

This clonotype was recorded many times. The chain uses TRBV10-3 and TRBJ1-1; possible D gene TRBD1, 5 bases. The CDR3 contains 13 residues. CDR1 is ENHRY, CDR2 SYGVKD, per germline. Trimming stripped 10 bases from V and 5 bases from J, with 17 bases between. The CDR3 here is CATTRSRGTEAFF. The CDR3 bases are TGTGCCACCACCCGGTCCCGGGGGACTGAAGCTTTCTTT.

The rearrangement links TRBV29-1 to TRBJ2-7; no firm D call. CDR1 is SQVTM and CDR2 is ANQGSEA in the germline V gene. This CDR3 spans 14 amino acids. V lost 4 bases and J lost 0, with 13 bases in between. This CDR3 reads CSVGSGPSSYEQYV. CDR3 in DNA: TGCAGCGTTGGATCCGGACCTAGCTCCTACGAGCAGTACGTC.

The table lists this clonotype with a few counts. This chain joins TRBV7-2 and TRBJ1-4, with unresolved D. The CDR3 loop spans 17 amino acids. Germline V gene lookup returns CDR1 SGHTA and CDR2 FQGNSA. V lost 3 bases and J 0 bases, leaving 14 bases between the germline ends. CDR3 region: CASSFLGLPATNEKLFF. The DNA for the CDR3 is TGTGCCAGCAGCTTTCTAGGACTGCCAGCAACTAATGAAAAACTGTTTTTT.

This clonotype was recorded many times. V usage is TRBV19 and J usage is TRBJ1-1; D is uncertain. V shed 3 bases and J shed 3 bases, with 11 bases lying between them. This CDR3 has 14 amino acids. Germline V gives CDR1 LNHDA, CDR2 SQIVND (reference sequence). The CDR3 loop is CASSIQDGYTEAFF. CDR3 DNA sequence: TGTGCCAGTAGTATCCAGGACGGGTACACTGAAGCTTTCTTT.

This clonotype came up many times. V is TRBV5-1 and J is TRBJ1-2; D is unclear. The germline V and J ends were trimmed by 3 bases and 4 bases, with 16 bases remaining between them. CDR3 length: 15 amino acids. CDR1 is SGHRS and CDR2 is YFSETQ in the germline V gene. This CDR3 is CASSSEAGTRYGYTF. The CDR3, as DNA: TGCGCCAGCAGCTCCGAGGCCGGAACTCGCTATGGCTACACCTTC.

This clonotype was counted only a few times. CDR3 protein: CASSQAPDREGKLFF. Written as DNA, the CDR3 is TGTGCCAGCAGCCAAGCTCCGGACAGGGAGGGAAAACTGTTTTTT. The V call is TRBV4-2, the J call TRBJ1-4, with 8 bases matching TRBD1. The germline gives CDR1 LGHNA, CDR2 YNFKEQ. There are 15 residues in the CDR3. V gave up 1 base and J gave up 10 bases; unmatched junction bases: 8.

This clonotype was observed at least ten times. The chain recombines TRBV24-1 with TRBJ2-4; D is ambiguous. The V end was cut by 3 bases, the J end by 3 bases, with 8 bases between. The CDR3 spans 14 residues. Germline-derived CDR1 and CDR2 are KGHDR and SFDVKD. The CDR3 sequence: CATSDGQIKNIQYF. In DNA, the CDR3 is TGTGCCACCAGTGATGGCCAGATCAAAAACATTCAGTACTTC.

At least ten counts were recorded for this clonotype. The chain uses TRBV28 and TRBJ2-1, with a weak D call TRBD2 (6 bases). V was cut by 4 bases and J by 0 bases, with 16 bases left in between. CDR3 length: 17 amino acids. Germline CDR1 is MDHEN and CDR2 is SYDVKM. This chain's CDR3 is CASSSGLHQSSYNEQFF. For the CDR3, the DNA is TGTGCCAGCAGTTCCGGACTACATCAGAGCTCCTACAATGAGCAGTTCTTC.

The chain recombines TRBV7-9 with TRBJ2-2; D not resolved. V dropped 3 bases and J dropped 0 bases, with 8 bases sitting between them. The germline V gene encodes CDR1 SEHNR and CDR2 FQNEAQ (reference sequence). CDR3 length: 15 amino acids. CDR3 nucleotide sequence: TGTGCCAGCAGCTTTAGGGCACCGAACACCGGGGAGCTGTTTTTT. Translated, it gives CASSFRAPNTGELFF.

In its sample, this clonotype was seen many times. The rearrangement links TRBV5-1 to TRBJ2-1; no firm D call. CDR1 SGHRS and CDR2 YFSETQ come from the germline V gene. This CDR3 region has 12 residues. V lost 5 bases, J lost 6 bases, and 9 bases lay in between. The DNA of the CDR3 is TGCGCCAGCAGTTTTTCATCCAATGAGCAGTTCTTC. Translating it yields CASSFSSNEQFF.

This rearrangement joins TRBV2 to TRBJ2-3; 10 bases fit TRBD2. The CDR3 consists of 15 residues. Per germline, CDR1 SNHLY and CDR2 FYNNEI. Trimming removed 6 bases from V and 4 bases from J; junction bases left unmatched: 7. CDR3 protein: CASRKTSGWSDTQYF. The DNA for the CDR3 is TGTGCCAGCAGGAAGACTAGCGGGTGGTCAGATACGCAGTATTTT.

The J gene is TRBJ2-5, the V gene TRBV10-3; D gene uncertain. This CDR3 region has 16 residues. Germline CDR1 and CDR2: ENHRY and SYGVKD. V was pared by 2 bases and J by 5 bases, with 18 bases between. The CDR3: CAISEESGGLKETQYF. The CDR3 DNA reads TGTGCCATCAGTGAGGAATCGGGCGGCCTCAAGGAGACCCAGTACTTC.

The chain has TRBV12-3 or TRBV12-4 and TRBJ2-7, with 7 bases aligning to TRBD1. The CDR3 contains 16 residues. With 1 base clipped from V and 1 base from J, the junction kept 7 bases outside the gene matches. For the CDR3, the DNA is TGTGCCAGCAGTTTAGTTTATGGGACAGAGTCCTACGAGCAGTACGTC. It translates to CASSLVYGTESYEQYV.